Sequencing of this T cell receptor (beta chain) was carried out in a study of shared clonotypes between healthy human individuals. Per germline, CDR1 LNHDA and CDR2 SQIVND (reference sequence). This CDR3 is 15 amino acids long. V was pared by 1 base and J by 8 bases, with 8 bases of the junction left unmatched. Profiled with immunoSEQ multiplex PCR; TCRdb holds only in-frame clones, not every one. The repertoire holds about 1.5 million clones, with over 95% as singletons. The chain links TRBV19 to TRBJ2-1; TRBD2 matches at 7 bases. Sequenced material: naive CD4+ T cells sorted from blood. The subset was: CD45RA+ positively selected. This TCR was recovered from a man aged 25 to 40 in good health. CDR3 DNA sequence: TGTGCCAGTAGTATAGTTGCGGCGGGAGTTGATGAGCAGTTCTTC. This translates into CASSIVAAGVDEQFF.